This T cell receptor beta chain was sequenced in a study of blood T cell repertoires in COVID-19. Profiled with immunoSEQ multiplex PCR; TCRdb holds only in-frame clones, not every one. The sample shows 200,000 to 300,000 clones, 88% of them seen only once. The sample taken for sequencing was peripheral blood. The receptor comes from a human donor in a cohort sampled during active COVID-19.

The CDR3 DNA follows: TGTGCCAGTAGTATCGGGCGGGGCCGCTCCTATAATTCACCCCTCCACTTT. Its protein is CASSIGRGRSYNSPLHF. The rearrangement uses TRBV19 and TRBJ1-6, with D perhaps matching TRBD1 (5 bases). Trimming removed 3 bases from V and 0 bases from J, with 12 bases in between. Germline CDR1 LNHDA, CDR2 SQIVND (reference sequence). The CDR3 runs 17 residues.